This T cell receptor beta chain was recorded in a study of T cells in Graves' hyperthyroidism and ophthalmopathy. Study outcomes and limitations: The authors' 13 V-J model separated ophthalmopathy from stable hyperthyroidism.

In the case of this clonotype: Its antigen is not known.

The investigators amplified TCR beta CDR3 regions from RNA transcripts. A set of HTBI primers served as the primers for a first-round RT-PCR of the TCR CDR3. TCRdb called the multiplex PCR reads again in MiXCR, with one record for every CDR3 protein. The sample consists of under 250,000 distinct CDR3 sequences, 17% of them appearing once. The germline V gene has CDR1 SGHNT and CDR2 YYREEE (reference sequence). V shed 0 bases, J shed 1 base, and the junction held 7 bases outside the gene matches. The CDR3 covers 17 residues. This receptor was obtained from a man over 45 with Graves' hyperthyroidism. Material for sequencing was blood. J is TRBJ2-7 and V is TRBV5-4, with 10 bases identical to TRBD1. The CDR3 nucleotides are TGTGCCAGCAGCTTGGGACAGGGGGCCGCGTTTTCCTACGAGCAGTACTTC. Amino acid sequence: CASSLGQGAAFSYEQYF.